This is a list of T cell receptor beta chains from one sample in a study of blood T cells in healthy people across ages. A single record per CDR3 protein comes from TCRdb applying MiXCR to the 5' RACE reads. The data hold hundreds of thousands of distinct CDR3 sequences, with about half observed a single time. The sequenced sample was blood. These receptors all stem from an older woman in good health. The CDR3 runs from the conserved cysteine through the conserved F or W. The D gene is left open where the match is weak. Only some rows state a clone size, as once, few, many or a class for expanded clones.

CDR3nt	CDR3aa	d_gene	j_gene	v_gene	abundance
TGCAGCGTCACGACAGGGGAGGAGACCCAGTTCTTC	CSVTTGEETQFF	TRBD1	TRBJ2-1	TRBV29-1	few
TGCAGCGGTCGACAGGGGAACACTGAAGCTTTCTTT	CSGRQGNTEAFF	TRBD1	TRBJ1-1	TRBV29-1	-
TGTGCCAGCTCACCTTACACAGTTAATCCAACCTATGGCTACACCTTC	CASSPYTVNPTYGYTF	-	TRBJ1-2	TRBV18	-
TGTGCCATCAGTGAGTCGAGGGGGACAGGGACCTACGAGCAGTACTTC	CAISESRGTGTYEQYF	TRBD1	TRBJ2-7	TRBV10-3	few
TGCAGTGCCGACCAGAGGTCGTACGAGCAGTACTTC	CSADQRSYEQYF	-	TRBJ2-7	TRBV20-1	-
TGTGCCGCGGGGCGCCGAGGTGAAAAACTGTTTTTT	CAAGRRGEKLFF	-	TRBJ1-4	TRBV27	-
TGTGCCAGCAGTAATCTGGACGCAACCTACGAGCAGTACTTC	CASSNLDATYEQYF	-	TRBJ2-7	TRBV6-2/TRBV6-3	few
TGTGCCAGCAGTAAAGCGGGTCTTAGCACAGATACGCAGTATTTT	CASSKAGLSTDTQYF	-	TRBJ2-3	TRBV25-1	-
TGTGCCAGCAGTCCAGGGGGTAGCCTTTACAATCAGCCCCAGCATTTT	CASSPGGSLYNQPQHF	TRBD1	TRBJ1-5	TRBV28	-
TGTGCCAGCAGTTACTTCCTAGCGGGGTACAATGAGCAGTTCTTC	CASSYFLAGYNEQFF	TRBD2	TRBJ2-1	TRBV6-2/TRBV6-3	many
TGTGCCAGCATTCTGGGGCCACTAGCGGAAACCTACGAGCAGTACTTC	CASILGPLAETYEQYF	TRBD2	TRBJ2-7	TRBV6-2/TRBV6-3	many
TGTGCCAGCAGCCCTACCGGGACAGGGATATACGAGCAGTACTTC	CASSPTGTGIYEQYF	TRBD1	TRBJ2-7	TRBV12-3/TRBV12-4	-
TGTGCCAGCACCTCAAATTTGGGACTAATGAACACTGAAGCTTTCTTT	CASTSNLGLMNTEAFF	-	TRBJ1-1	TRBV7-6	-
TGCAGTGCTCCCCAACCGGGACAGGGCTTCCTCTACGAGCAGTACTTC	CSAPQPGQGFLYEQYF	TRBD1	TRBJ2-7	TRBV20-1	-
TGTGCCACCAGTGAGCGCTCAAGGGGTTACAATGAGCAGTTCTTC	CATSERSRGYNEQFF	-	TRBJ2-1	TRBV24-1	-
TGCAGTGCTAGAGCGGAGTTCCAAGAGACCCAGTACTTC	CSARAEFQETQYF	-	TRBJ2-5	TRBV20-1	-
TGTGCCAGCAGAACGGGACACGGGGTGGGGACCCAGTACTTC	CASRTGHGVGTQYF	-	TRBJ2-5	TRBV28	-
TGCGCCAGCAGCTTAATAGGTGACTCCTACAATGAGCAGTTCTTC	CASSLIGDSYNEQFF	-	TRBJ2-1	TRBV5-1	-
TGTGCCAGCAGGGAAGGCAATGAGCAGTACTTC	CASREGNEQYF	-	TRBJ2-5	TRBV28	-
TGTGCCAGCAGCGTGTTTAACGAGCAGTACTTC	CASSVFNEQYF	-	TRBJ2-7	TRBV7-9	-
TGCAGTGCTAGGGCTTCGGGGGGCCAGTACTTC	CSARASGGQYF	TRBD2	TRBJ2-5	TRBV20-1	many
TGTGCCAGCAGCTTAGGTGGGGGTGCAGAGTACTTC	CASSLGGGAEYF	-	TRBJ2-7	TRBV7-8	-
TGTGCCAGCAGCTCTGGACTAGCGGGCATGTTTCAAGAGACCCAGTACTTC	CASSSGLAGMFQETQYF	TRBD2	TRBJ2-5	TRBV7-9	-
TGCGCCAGCAGCTTGTCCCTAGCGGGATCGGGGGAGCAGTACTTC	CASSLSLAGSGEQYF	TRBD2	TRBJ2-5	TRBV5-1	few
TGTGCCAGCAGCTTAACGAGGAGGGGCTACACCTTC	CASSLTRRGYTF	-	TRBJ1-2	TRBV11-2	few
TGTGCCAGCAGCTCCCGCCGGGGTAAAGATACGCAGTATTTT	CASSSRRGKDTQYF	-	TRBJ2-3	TRBV5-8	-
TGTGCCAGCAGCCGCCTTCTAGAAGTAGATGAGCAGTACTTC	CASSRLLEVDEQYF	-	TRBJ2-5	TRBV7-2	-
TGTGCCAGCAGCTCTGGACTAGCGGGAGTGGGACCCTACGAGCAGTACTTC	CASSSGLAGVGPYEQYF	TRBD2	TRBJ2-7	TRBV7-2	-
TGCAGCGTTGACGTGGGTGTCCAAGAGACCCAGTACTTC	CSVDVGVQETQYF	-	TRBJ2-5	TRBV29-1	many
TGTGCCACCAGTCTGGCGGGAGCCCGCACAGATACGCAGTATTTT	CATSLAGARTDTQYF	TRBD2	TRBJ2-3	TRBV24-1	-
TGCGCCAGCAGCCAAGCAACAAAACAGGGCGGTGTTGAAAAACTGTTTTTT	CASSQATKQGGVEKLFF	-	TRBJ1-4	TRBV4-3	-
TGTGCCACCAGTGATCCGGCCGATAGCAATCAGCCCCAGCATTTT	CATSDPADSNQPQHF	-	TRBJ1-5	TRBV24-1	-
TGTGCCAGCAGCATAGGTGCGGGAGCCCTATACGAGCAGTACTTC	CASSIGAGALYEQYF	TRBD2	TRBJ2-7	TRBV7-9	-
TGTGCCAGCAGCGGACCTAGCCTAGCGACAGATACGCAGTATTTT	CASSGPSLATDTQYF	-	TRBJ2-3	TRBV9	few
TGTGCCAGCAGCTTAGGGGCAGGGGGAATCGCTGAAGCTTTCTTT	CASSLGAGGIAEAFF	TRBD1	TRBJ1-1	TRBV7-2	-
TGTGCCAGCAGGCTGACAGGGGTGGGCGAGCAGTACTTC	CASRLTGVGEQYF	TRBD1	TRBJ2-7	TRBV12-3/TRBV12-4	-
TGCGCCAGCAGCTATGACAGTCGGGGTTTTAGCTATGGCTACACCTTC	CASSYDSRGFSYGYTF	-	TRBJ1-2	TRBV5-1	-
TGTGCCAGCAGCAGAGGGACAGGCTATAACACTGAAGCTTTCTTT	CASSRGTGYNTEAFF	TRBD1	TRBJ1-1	TRBV13	few
TGCGCCAGCAGCCATCCGGGAAGGACGGGATACAATGAGCAGTTCTTC	CASSHPGRTGYNEQFF	-	TRBJ2-1	TRBV4-3	many
TGTGCCAGCAGTTTTTCCTCAGGGAGGGTCGGCGGGACCCAGTACTTC	CASSFSSGRVGGTQYF	TRBD2	TRBJ2-5	TRBV27	-
TGTGCCAGCAGCTTCCGGACTAGCGGAAACACCGGGGAGCTGTTTTTT	CASSFRTSGNTGELFF	TRBD2	TRBJ2-2	TRBV7-2	-
TGCAGTGCTAGGTTCGGAGCGGGATTCAATGAGCAGTTCTTC	CSARFGAGFNEQFF	TRBD2	TRBJ2-1	TRBV20-1	-
TGTGCCAGCAGCATAGCGGGAGGGCCCCCCTACAATGAGCAGTTCTTC	CASSIAGGPPYNEQFF	TRBD2	TRBJ2-1	TRBV7-2	-
TGCGCCAGCAGCTTGGGGGACAGGGTAGGAGAGACCCAGTACTTC	CASSLGDRVGETQYF	TRBD1	TRBJ2-5	TRBV5-1	few
TGTGCCAGCAGCCTATGGGACAGGGAAACAGCCGGCTACACCTTC	CASSLWDRETAGYTF	TRBD1	TRBJ1-2	TRBV28	-
TGCAGCGTATCGTTGTCCTACGAGCAGTACTTC	CSVSLSYEQYF	-	TRBJ2-7	TRBV29-1	few